Listed below are T cell receptor beta chains from one sample, sequenced in a study of blood T cell repertoires in COVID-19. Sequencing used immunoSEQ multiplex PCR; TCRdb keeps in-frame clones, though not all of them. The sample contains hundreds of thousands of clones, roughly 86% of which appear only once. The source material was PBMCs or T cells enriched from blood (not recorded which). The origin of the receptors is a woman under 40 who had recovered from COVID-19. CDR3s include the opening cysteine and the closing phenylalanine or tryptophan. D genes are given only for firm matches. The size entry is marked missing in some rows and otherwise reads once, few, many or a size class.

abundance | d_gene | j_gene | len | v_gene | CDR3aa | CDR3nt
NA | TRBD1 | TRBJ2-7 | 15 | TRBV10-3 | CAISESTGVAYEQYF | TGTGCCATCAGTGAGTCTACAGGGGTAGCCTACGAGCAGTACTTC
NA | TRBD2 | TRBJ2-5 | 15 | TRBV3-1/TRBV3-2 | CASSPLAGGQETQYF | TGTGCCAGCAGCCCACTAGCGGGAGGCCAAGAGACCCAGTACTTC
NA | TRBD1 | TRBJ2-1 | 18 | TRBV7-9 | CASSLVGTGGYSYNEQFF | TGTGCCAGCAGCTTAGTAGGGACAGGGGGTTACTCCTACAATGAGCAGTTCTTC
NA | NA | TRBJ1-2 | 15 | TRBV4-1 | CASSRGLGGSGGYTF | TGCGCCAGCAGCCGCGGGTTGGGGGGATCTGGCGGCTACACCTTC
once | TRBD2 | TRBJ2-1 | 16 | TRBV19 | CASSPTSGKDYNEQFF | TGTGCCAGTAGCCCTACTAGCGGGAAGGACTACAATGAGCAGTTCTTC
once | TRBD2 | TRBJ2-7 | 16 | TRBV7-9 | CASSLAGTSGRYEQYF | TGTGCCAGCAGCTTAGCCGGGACTAGCGGGAGATACGAGCAGTACTTC
NA | TRBD1 | TRBJ1-1 | 14 | TRBV4-1 | CASSRGQGGTEAFF | TGCGCCAGCAGCCGCGGACAGGGAGGCACTGAAGCTTTCTTT
NA | NA | TRBJ2-7 | 13 | TRBV11-1 | CASSLVGAYEQYF | TGTGCCAGCAGCTTAGTAGGGGCCTACGAGCAGTACTTC
NA | NA | TRBJ1-1 | 14 | TRBV30 | CAWSRGGIGTEAFF | TGTGCCTGGAGTCGTGGGGGCATCGGCACTGAAGCTTTCTTT
NA | TRBD1 | TRBJ2-7 | 12 | TRBV12-3/TRBV12-4 | CASSLDRREQYF | TGTGCCAGCAGCCTGGACAGGAGGGAGCAGTACTTC
NA | NA | TRBJ2-5 | 11 | TRBV20-1 | CSARDGLGQYF | TGCAGTGCTAGGGACGGACTGGGACAATACTTC
once | NA | TRBJ1-3 | 12 | TRBV28 | CASSQSGNTIYF | TGTGCCAGCAGTCAATCTGGAAACACCATATATTTT
NA | TRBD2 | TRBJ2-1 | 20 | TRBV24-1 | CATSGVGLASIGGIYNEQFF | TGTGCCACCAGTGGGGTGGGACTAGCCTCGATAGGGGGCATCTACAATGAGCAGTTCTTC
NA | NA | TRBJ2-7 | 15 | TRBV3-1/TRBV3-2 | CASSQGLTGGGEQYF | TGTGCCAGCAGCCAAGGATTAACGGGTGGAGGCGAGCAGTACTTC
NA | TRBD2 | TRBJ2-3 | 17 | TRBV5-8 | CASSLSPGGTSTDTQYF | TGTGCCAGCAGCTTGTCTCCGGGGGGTACTAGCACAGATACGCAGTATTTT
few | NA | TRBJ1-1 | 15 | TRBV9 | CASSVSGEGNTEAFF | TGTGCCAGCAGCGTATCGGGAGAGGGGAACACTGAAGCTTTCTTT
NA | NA | TRBJ2-7 | 14 | TRBV7-3 | CASSLGAPGDEQYF | TGTGCCAGCAGCCTTGGGGCACCAGGGGACGAGCAGTACTTC
once | NA | TRBJ2-3 | 14 | TRBV5-1 | CASSLQASTDTQYF | TGCGCCAGCAGCTTGCAGGCTTCGACAGATACGCAGTATTTT
NA | TRBD1 | TRBJ1-1 | 17 | TRBV4-1 | CASSHGTVRSLNTEAFF | TGCGCCAGCAGCCACGGGACAGTAAGGTCCCTGAACACTGAAGCTTTCTTT
NA | TRBD1 | TRBJ2-5 | 15 | TRBV18 | CASSATGTDKETQYF | TGTGCCAGCTCAGCTACCGGGACAGACAAAGAGACCCAGTACTTC
NA | NA | TRBJ1-2 | 12 | TRBV21-1 | CASSTTRMGYTF | TGTGCCAGCAGCACCACCAGGATGGGCTACACCTTC
NA | TRBD2 | TRBJ2-1 | 14 | TRBV7-9 | CASRGLAGGPEQFF | TGTGCCAGCAGGGGACTAGCGGGAGGGCCTGAGCAGTTCTTC
NA | NA | TRBJ2-7 | 19 | TRBV4-3 | CASSPRLVGRFDEPYEQYF | TGCGCCAGCAGCCCCCGACTAGTAGGGAGGTTTGATGAACCCTACGAGCAGTACTTC
NA | NA | TRBJ1-5 | 13 | TRBV19 | CASSHRDNQPQHF | TGTGCCAGTAGCCACAGGGACAATCAGCCCCAGCATTTT
NA | TRBD2 | TRBJ2-7 | 15 | TRBV4-1 | CASSQTGGSFYEQYF | TGCGCCAGCAGCCAAACCGGGGGGAGTTTCTACGAGCAGTACTTC
NA | NA | TRBJ2-1 | 13 | TRBV7-6 | CASSLDPGNEQFF | TGTGCCAGCAGCTTAGACCCGGGCAATGAGCAGTTCTTC
NA | TRBD2 | TRBJ2-2 | 16 | TRBV5-4 | CASSRDLSGRGGELFF | TGTGCCAGCAGCCGAGACCTCAGCGGGAGAGGCGGGGAGCTGTTTTTT
once | NA | TRBJ1-4 | 15 | TRBV5-1 | CASSSGVRALGKLFF | TGCGCCAGCAGCTCAGGGGTTCGGGCATTGGGAAAACTGTTTTTT
few | TRBD2 | TRBJ2-3 | 15 | TRBV30 | CAWAPLGLATDTQYF | TGTGCCTGGGCTCCACTGGGACTAGCGACAGATACGCAGTATTTT
NA | TRBD1 | TRBJ2-5 | 14 | TRBV27 | CASSAGTGLGTQYF | TGTGCCAGCTCAGCCGGGACAGGGTTAGGGACCCAGTACTTC
NA | TRBD1 | TRBJ1-1 | 14 | TRBV28 | CASSHQGAGTEAFF | TGTGCCAGCAGTCATCAGGGGGCGGGCACTGAAGCTTTCTTT
NA | NA | TRBJ1-1 | 14 | TRBV9 | CASSVRGDHTEAFF | TGTGCCAGCAGCGTAAGGGGTGATCACACTGAAGCTTTCTTT
NA | TRBD2 | TRBJ2-1 | 18 | TRBV19 | CASSRGLPGLTTYNEQFF | TGTGCCAGTAGTAGGGGCTTACCGGGACTAACCACCTACAATGAGCAGTTCTTC
NA | NA | TRBJ2-5 | 15 | TRBV10-3 | CAISESEAVQETQYF | TGTGCCATCAGTGAGTCGGAGGCAGTACAAGAGACCCAGTACTTC
NA | NA | TRBJ2-1 | 15 | TRBV11-3 | CASSLDRAPRNEQFF | TGTGCCAGCAGCTTAGACAGGGCCCCTCGCAATGAGCAGTTCTTC
once | NA | TRBJ2-7 | 13 | TRBV30 | CAWSNGSPSEQYF | TGTGCCTGGAGTAACGGGTCCCCTTCCGAGCAGTACTTC
once | NA | TRBJ1-2 | 12 | TRBV28 | CASSYGGYGYTF | TGTGCCAGCAGTTACGGGGGGTATGGCTACACCTTC
NA | NA | TRBJ1-4 | 18 | TRBV5-8 | CASSLVQRGLATNEKLFF | TGTGCCAGCAGCTTGGTCCAAAGGGGACTTGCAACTAATGAAAAACTGTTTTTT
NA | NA | TRBJ2-7 | 15 | TRBV5-6 | CASSSPGGVEYEQYF | TGTGCCAGCAGCTCCCCCGGGGGTGTAGAATACGAGCAGTACTTC
NA | NA | TRBJ2-3 | 15 | TRBV10-3 | CAISEFGDNTDTQYF | TGTGCCATCAGTGAGTTCGGTGATAACACAGATACGCAGTATTTT
NA | TRBD2 | TRBJ2-7 | 16 | TRBV27 | CASSHSFPSGLYEQYF | TGTGCCAGCAGCCACTCTTTCCCTAGCGGACTTTACGAGCAGTACTTC
NA | TRBD2 | TRBJ2-2 | 20 | TRBV3-1/TRBV3-2 | CASSQFYLVGTSGKTGELFF | TGTGCCAGCAGCCAATTCTATCTCGTCGGGACTAGCGGGAAAACCGGGGAGCTGTTTTTT
NA | TRBD2 | TRBJ2-3 | 16 | TRBV9 | CASRYTSGGSTDTQYF | TGTGCCAGCAGATACACTAGCGGAGGGAGCACAGATACGCAGTATTTT
NA | NA | TRBJ1-3 | 16 | TRBV6-1 | CASSEAVGGGGNTIYF | TGTGCCAGCAGTGAAGCCGTGGGGGGGGGAGGAAACACCATATATTTT
few | TRBD1 | TRBJ1-1 | 14 | TRBV29-1 | CSAKRTGGNTEAFF | TGCAGCGCGAAGCGGACAGGAGGGAACACTGAAGCTTTCTTT
NA | NA | TRBJ1-4 | 14 | TRBV5-6 | CASSLRGPNEKLFF | TGTGCCAGCAGCTTGCGAGGGCCTAATGAAAAACTGTTTTTT
NA | TRBD2 | TRBJ2-1 | 17 | TRBV11-2 | CASSLNLRTSGSNEQFF | TGTGCCAGCAGCTTAAATCTCCGGACTAGCGGCAGCAATGAGCAGTTCTTC
once | NA | TRBJ1-2 | 13 | TRBV28 | CASSRIGNYGYTF | TGTGCCAGCAGCCGCATCGGGAACTATGGCTACACCTTC
NA | TRBD1 | TRBJ1-2 | 14 | TRBV29-1 | CSVVWDRGLNGYTF | TGCAGCGTCGTCTGGGACAGGGGGCTAAATGGCTACACCTTC
NA | NA | TRBJ1-1 | 12 | TRBV12-3/TRBV12-4 | CASSLSRTEAFF | TGTGCCAGCAGTTTGTCCCGGACTGAAGCTTTCTTT
NA | NA | TRBJ1-1 | 15 | TRBV7-2 | CASSLAAGSATEAFF | TGTGCCAGCAGCTTAGCGGCAGGGTCGGCCACTGAAGCTTTCTTT
NA | TRBD1 | TRBJ2-4 | 15 | TRBV6-2/TRBV6-3 | CASSRSDRDENIQYF | TGTGCCAGCAGTCGAAGCGACAGGGATGAAAACATTCAGTACTTC
NA | NA | TRBJ1-2 | 14 | TRBV24-1 | CATSDFRANYGYTF | TGTGCCACCAGTGATTTCAGGGCTAACTATGGCTACACCTTC
NA | TRBD1 | TRBJ2-7 | 14 | TRBV4-2 | CASSLRDRDHEQYF | TGTGCCAGCAGCCTCCGGGACAGGGACCACGAGCAGTACTTC
few | NA | TRBJ1-5 | 19 | TRBV15 | CATSRDIVRGAGINQPQHF | TGTGCCACCAGCAGAGATATAGTTAGGGGTGCAGGGATCAATCAGCCCCAGCATTTT
NA | NA | TRBJ1-2 | 13 | TRBV7-9 | CASSQGHLYGYTF | TGTGCCAGCAGCCAGGGCCACCTTTATGGCTACACCTTC
NA | NA | TRBJ2-6 | 16 | TRBV19 | CASSIPVLSGANVLTF | TGTGCCAGTAGTATCCCAGTCCTCTCTGGGGCCAACGTCCTGACTTTC
NA | NA | TRBJ1-2 | 15 | TRBV5-1 | CASSLARGADRGYTF | TGCGCCAGCAGCCTCGCGCGGGGGGCGGATCGTGGCTACACCTTC
once | TRBD2 | TRBJ2-3 | 15 | TRBV6-6 | CASSYGTSSTDTQYF | TGTGCCAGCAGTTACGGGACTAGCAGCACAGATACGCAGTATTTT